Here is one TCR beta chain with its context. The antigen is unknown. This specimen belongs to a study of cytomegalovirus exposure and HLA in healthy donors. Study-level points and caveats: Overall, approximately 180 TCR beta chains were annotated as cytomegalovirus-associated. The productive fraction for most TCR beta V segments was about 90% or about 30% in an earlier analysis.

The PCR was carried out with 60 Vbeta primers and 13 Jbeta primers. Sequencing used immunoSEQ multiplex PCR; TCRdb keeps in-frame clones, though not all of them. The sample lists fewer than 300,000 clones, roughly 90% seen once, with almost 4% in the top ten. The germline V gene encodes CDR1 MDHEN and CDR2 SYDVKM. There are 12 residues in the CDR3. The V and J ends lost 8 bases and 4 bases respectively, with 12 bases between them. The sample consisted of PBMCs. This clonotype was sampled from a man aged 35-49 years in good health and CMV-seropositive. This chain connects TRBV28 to TRBJ2-7; TRBD2 might be the D (7 bases). In DNA form, the CDR3 reads TGTGCCAGCGGGAGGGGGGAGTACGAGCAGTACTTC. It yields the protein CASGRGEYEQYF.